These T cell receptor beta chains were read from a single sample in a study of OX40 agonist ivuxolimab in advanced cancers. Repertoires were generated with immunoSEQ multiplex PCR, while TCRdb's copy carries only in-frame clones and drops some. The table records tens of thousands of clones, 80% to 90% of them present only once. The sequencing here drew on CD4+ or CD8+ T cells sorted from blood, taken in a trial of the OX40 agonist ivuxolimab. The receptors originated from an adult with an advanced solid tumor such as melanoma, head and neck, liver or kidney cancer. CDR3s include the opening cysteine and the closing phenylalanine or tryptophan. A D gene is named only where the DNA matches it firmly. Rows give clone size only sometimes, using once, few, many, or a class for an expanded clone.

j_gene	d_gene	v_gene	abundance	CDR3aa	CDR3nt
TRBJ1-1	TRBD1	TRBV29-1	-	CSGRDRGNTEAFF	TGCAGCGGACGCGACAGGGGGAACACTGAAGCTTTCTTT
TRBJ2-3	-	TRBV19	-	CASSIHRDTQYF	TGTGCCAGTAGTATCCACAGAGATACGCAGTATTTT
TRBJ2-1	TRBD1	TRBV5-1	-	CASRRDRDEQFF	TGCGCCAGCAGACGGGACAGAGATGAGCAGTTCTTC
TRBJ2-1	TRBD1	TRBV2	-	CASSEGDRGNEQFF	TGTGCCAGCAGTGAAGGGGACAGGGGAAATGAGCAGTTCTTC
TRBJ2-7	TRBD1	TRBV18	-	CASSPGTDYEQYF	TGTGCCAGCTCACCGGGGACAGACTACGAGCAGTACTTC
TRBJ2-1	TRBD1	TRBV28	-	CATCTGAVEQFF	TGTGCCACCTGTACAGGGGCCGTTGAGCAGTTCTTC
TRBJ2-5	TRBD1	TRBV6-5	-	CASSYGRGETQYF	TGTGCCAGCAGTTACGGCAGGGGGGAGACCCAGTACTTC
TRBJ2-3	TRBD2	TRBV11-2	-	CASSVGVTGGLTDTQYF	TGTGCCAGCAGCGTAGGAGTGACGGGGGGGCTTACAGATACGCAGTATTTT
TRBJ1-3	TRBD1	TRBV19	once	CASSRDRSSGNTIYF	TGTGCCAGTAGCCGGGACAGGTCTTCTGGAAACACCATATATTTT
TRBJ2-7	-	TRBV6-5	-	CASSYWGRDYEQYF	TGTGCCAGCAGTTATTGGGGCAGGGACTACGAGCAGTACTTC
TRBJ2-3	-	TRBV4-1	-	CASSQARTATDTQYF	TGCGCCAGCAGCCAAGCCAGGACAGCCACAGATACGCAGTATTTT
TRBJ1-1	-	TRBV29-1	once	CSVVGGRTEAFF	TGCAGCGTTGTGGGGGGGCGGACTGAAGCTTTCTTT
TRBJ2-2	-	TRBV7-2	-	CASRSNTGELFF	TGTGCCAGCAGATCGAACACCGGGGAGCTGTTTTTT
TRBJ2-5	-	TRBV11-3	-	CASSKLGLVSGGQETQYF	TGTGCCAGCAGTAAGCTGGGGCTGGTGTCCGGGGGACAAGAGACCCAGTACTTC
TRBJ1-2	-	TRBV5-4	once	CASSAGGGWGYTF	TGTGCCAGCAGTGCGGGTGGGGGCTGGGGCTACACCTTC
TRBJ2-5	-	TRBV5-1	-	CASYKEGETQYF	TGCGCCAGCTACAAGGAAGGGGAGACCCAGTACTTC
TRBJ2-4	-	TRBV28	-	CASNRGLGGENIQYF	TGTGCCAGCAACAGGGGGCTCGGGGGGGAGAACATTCAGTACTTC
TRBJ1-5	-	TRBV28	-	CASSHRSRDTGMTQHF	TGTGCCAGCAGTCACCGAAGCCGGGACACTGGTATGACCCAGCATTTT
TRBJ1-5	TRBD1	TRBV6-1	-	CASSVTGRDNQPQHF	TGTGCCAGCAGCGTGACAGGGAGAGACAATCAGCCCCAGCATTTT
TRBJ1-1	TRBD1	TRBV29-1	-	CSVERQGASEAFF	TGCAGCGTTGAACGACAGGGGGCTTCTGAAGCTTTCTTT
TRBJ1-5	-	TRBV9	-	CASGSGEGAQHF	TGTGCCAGTGGGAGCGGGGAGGGAGCCCAGCATTTT
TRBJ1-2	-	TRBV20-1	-	CSARHSYGYTF	TGCAGTGCTCGTCACAGCTATGGCTACACCTTC
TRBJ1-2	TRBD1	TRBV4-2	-	CASSQDRGGDYGYTF	TGTGCCAGCAGCCAAGATAGAGGGGGCGACTATGGCTACACCTTC
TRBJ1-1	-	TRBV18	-	CASSPSTAGSGVEAFF	TGTGCCAGCTCACCGTCTACGGCAGGCAGCGGCGTTGAAGCTTTCTTT
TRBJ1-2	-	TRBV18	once	CASSPPGRGYGYTF	TGTGCCAGCTCACCACCGGGAAGGGGTTACGGCTACACCTTC
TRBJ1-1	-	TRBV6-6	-	CASSYSGPDTEAFF	TGTGCCAGCAGTTACTCCGGACCTGACACTGAAGCTTTCTTT
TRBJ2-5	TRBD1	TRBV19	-	CASSIATGEETQYF	TGTGCCAGTAGTATCGCCACAGGGGAAGAGACCCAGTACTTC
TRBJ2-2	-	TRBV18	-	CASRTGNTGELFF	TGTGCCAGCCGGACGGGGAACACCGGGGAGCTGTTTTTT
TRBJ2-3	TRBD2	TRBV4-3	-	CASSQDTGGPDTQYF	TGCGCCAGCAGCCAAGATACGGGGGGGCCGGATACGCAGTATTTT
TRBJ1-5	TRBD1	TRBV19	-	CASEDRVGNQPQHF	TGTGCCAGCGAGGACAGGGTGGGTAATCAGCCCCAGCATTTT
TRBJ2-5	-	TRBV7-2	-	CASSLEDRETQYF	TGTGCCAGCAGCTTAGAAGACAGGGAGACCCAGTACTTC
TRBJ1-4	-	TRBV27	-	CASSPWGREKLFF	TGTGCCAGCAGTCCATGGGGTCGTGAAAAACTGTTTTTT
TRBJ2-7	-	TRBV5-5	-	CASSFFWDGTYEQYF	TGTGCCAGCAGCTTTTTCTGGGATGGAACTTACGAGCAGTACTTC
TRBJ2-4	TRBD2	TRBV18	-	CASSTGGDIQYF	TGTGCCAGCTCTACCGGGGGGGACATTCAGTACTTC
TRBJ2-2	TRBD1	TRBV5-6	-	CASSAWAGGRTGELFF	TGTGCCAGCAGTGCTTGGGCAGGGGGTCGCACCGGGGAGCTGTTTTTT
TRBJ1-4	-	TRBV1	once	CTSSPPNEKLFF	TGCACCAGCAGCCCACCTAATGAAAAACTGTTTTTT
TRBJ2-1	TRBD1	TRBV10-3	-	CAISRDRDNEQFF	TGTGCCATCAGTAGGGACAGAGACAATGAGCAGTTCTTC
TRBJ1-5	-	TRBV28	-	CASSLEGQQPQHF	TGTGCCAGCAGTTTAGAAGGGCAGCAGCCCCAGCATTTT
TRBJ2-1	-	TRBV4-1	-	CASRSIQGYNEQFF	TGCGCCAGCAGATCGATTCAGGGATACAATGAGCAGTTCTTC
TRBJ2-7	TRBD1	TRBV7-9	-	CASSRTGGIYEQYF	TGTGCCAGCAGCCGAACAGGGGGTATCTACGAGCAGTACTTC
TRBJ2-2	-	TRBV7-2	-	CASSLVQIGELFF	TGTGCCAGCAGCTTAGTTCAGATTGGGGAGCTGTTTTTT
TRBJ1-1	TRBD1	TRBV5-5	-	CASSSITGQGTTEAFF	TGTGCCAGCAGCTCCATTACGGGACAGGGAACCACTGAAGCTTTCTTT
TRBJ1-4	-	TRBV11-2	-	CASSSPSGRRPPSEKLFF	TGTGCCAGCAGCTCACCTTCCGGCCGACGGCCTCCGAGTGAAAAACTGTTTTTT
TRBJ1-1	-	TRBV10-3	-	CAISNTGPDEAFF	TGTGCCATCAGTAACACTGGACCCGATGAAGCTTTCTTT
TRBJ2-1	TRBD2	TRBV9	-	CASSVGGTSQGEQFF	TGTGCCAGCAGCGTAGGTGGGACTAGTCAGGGTGAGCAGTTCTTC
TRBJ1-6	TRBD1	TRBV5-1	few	CASSQGARDSPLHF	TGCGCCAGCAGCCAGGGGGCTCGGGATTCACCCCTCCACTTT
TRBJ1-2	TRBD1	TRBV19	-	CASTRGTGVYGYTF	TGTGCCAGTACCCGGGGGACAGGAGTCTATGGCTACACCTTC
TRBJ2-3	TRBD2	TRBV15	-	CATSRRGLAGEDTQYF	TGTGCCACCAGCAGGCGGGGACTAGCGGGGGAGGATACGCAGTATTTT
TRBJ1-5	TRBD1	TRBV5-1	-	CASSLAGTVDQPQHF	TGCGCCAGCAGCTTGGCCGGGACAGTGGATCAGCCCCAGCATTTT
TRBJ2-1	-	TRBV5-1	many	CASSLTGSSYNEQFF	TGCGCCAGCAGCTTGACAGGGAGTTCCTACAATGAGCAGTTCTTC
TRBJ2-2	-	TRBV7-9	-	CASSLGSTGELFF	TGTGCCAGCAGCTTAGGAAGCACCGGGGAGCTGTTTTTT
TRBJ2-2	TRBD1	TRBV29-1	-	CSARGTGDYTGELFF	TGCAGCGCAAGAGGGACAGGAGATTATACCGGGGAGCTGTTTTTT
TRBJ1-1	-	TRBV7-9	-	CASRRIRETNTEAFF	TGTGCCAGCAGACGGATCAGGGAGACGAACACTGAAGCTTTCTTT
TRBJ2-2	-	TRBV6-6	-	CASSYRQDTGELFF	TGTGCCAGCAGTTACCGGCAGGATACCGGGGAGCTGTTTTTT
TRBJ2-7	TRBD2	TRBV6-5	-	CASSYRRGAYEQYF	TGTGCCAGCAGTTACCGTCGGGGGGCCTACGAGCAGTACTTC
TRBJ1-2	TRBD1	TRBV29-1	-	CSVERGQANYGYTF	TGCAGCGTTGAGAGGGGACAGGCTAACTATGGCTACACCTTC
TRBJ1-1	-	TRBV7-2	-	CASSPTRYRQDLNTEAFF	TGTGCCAGCAGCCCCACCCGATACCGACAGGACCTGAACACTGAAGCTTTCTTT
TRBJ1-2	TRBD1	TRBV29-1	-	CSALGQGEDGYTF	TGCAGCGCCCTGGGACAGGGTGAGGATGGCTACACCTTC
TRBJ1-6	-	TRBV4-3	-	CASSLSDTHSPLHF	TGCGCCAGCAGCCTCTCCGACACGCATTCACCCCTCCACTTT